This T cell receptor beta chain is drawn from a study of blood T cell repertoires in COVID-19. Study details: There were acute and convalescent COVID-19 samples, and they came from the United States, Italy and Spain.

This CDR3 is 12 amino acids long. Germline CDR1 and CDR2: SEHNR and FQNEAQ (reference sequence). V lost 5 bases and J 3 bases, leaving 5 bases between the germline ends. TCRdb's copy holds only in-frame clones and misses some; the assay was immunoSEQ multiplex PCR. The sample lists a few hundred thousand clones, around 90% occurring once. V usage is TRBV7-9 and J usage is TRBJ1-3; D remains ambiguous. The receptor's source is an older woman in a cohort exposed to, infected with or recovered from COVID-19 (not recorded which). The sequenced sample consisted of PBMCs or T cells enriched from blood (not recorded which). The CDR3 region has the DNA TGTGCCAGCAGCGCGGATGGAAACACCATATATTTT. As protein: CASSADGNTIYF.